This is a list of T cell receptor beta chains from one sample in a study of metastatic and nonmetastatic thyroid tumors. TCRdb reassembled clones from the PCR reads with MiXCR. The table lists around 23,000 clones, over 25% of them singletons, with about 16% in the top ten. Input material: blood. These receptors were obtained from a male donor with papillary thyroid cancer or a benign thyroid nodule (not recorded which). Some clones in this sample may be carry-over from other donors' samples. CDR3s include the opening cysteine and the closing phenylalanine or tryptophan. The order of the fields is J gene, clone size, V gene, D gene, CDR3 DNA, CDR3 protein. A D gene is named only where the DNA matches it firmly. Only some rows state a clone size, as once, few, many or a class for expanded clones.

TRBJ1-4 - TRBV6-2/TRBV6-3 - TGTGCCAGCGGTCGTCTGAGTGGGTCTAGGCGTGAAAAACTGTTTTTT CASGRLSGSRREKLFF
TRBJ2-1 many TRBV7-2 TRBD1 TGTGCCAGCAGCTTAGCCAAACCAGCCAGGGGGAGATCTGAGCAGTTCTTC CASSLAKPARGRSEQFF
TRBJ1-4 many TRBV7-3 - TGTGCCAGCAGCCCACCGAGGGGATCTGTAAAACTGTTTTTT CASSPPRGSVKLFF
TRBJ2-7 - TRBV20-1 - TGCAGTGCCTTCAACGATGGCCAGCGGTCCTACTATCAGTACTTC CSAFNDGQRSYYQYF
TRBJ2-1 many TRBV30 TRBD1 TGTGCCTTCCGAGGGACAGGGGGCGCGGGAGAGGAGGACAATGAGCAGTTCTTC CAFRGTGGAGEEDNEQFF
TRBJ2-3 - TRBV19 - TGTGCCAGTAGTTTATACAGGACAGATACGCAGTATTTT CASSLYRTDTQYF
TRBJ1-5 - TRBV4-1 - TGCGCCAGCAGCCCCGTTTCCTGGGGCGGTCAGCCCCAGCATTTT CASSPVSWGGQPQHF
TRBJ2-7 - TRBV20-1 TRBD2 TGCAGTGCGCAAACCGGGACTAGCGGGCGTTCCTACGAGCAGTACTTC CSAQTGTSGRSYEQYF
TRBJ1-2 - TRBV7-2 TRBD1 TGTGCCAGCAGCTCCTACAGGGGGCAGGACTATGGCTACACCTTC CASSSYRGQDYGYTF
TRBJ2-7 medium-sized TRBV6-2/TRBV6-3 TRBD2 TGTGCCAGCCCTTGGTTAGCGGGAGTGGGGGAGCAGTACTTC CASPWLAGVGEQYF
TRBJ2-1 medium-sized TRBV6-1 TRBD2 TGTGCCAGCAGTCGAATACAAGCGGGAAGATACAATGAGCAGTTCTTC CASSRIQAGRYNEQFF
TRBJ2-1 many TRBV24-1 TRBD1 TGTGCCACCAGTGACCTGGAGGTTAGACAGGGGACCTACAATGAGCAGTTCTTC CATSDLEVRQGTYNEQFF
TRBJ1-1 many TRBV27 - TGTGCCAGCAGTTTTCCGGACAACTCCCCAACTGAAGCTTTCTTT CASSFPDNSPTEAFF
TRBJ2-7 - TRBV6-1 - TGTGCCAGCAGGGACAGTAAGTCCTACGAGCAGTACTTC CASRDSKSYEQYF
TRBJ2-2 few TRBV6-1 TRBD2 TGTGCCAGCGGGACCAGCGGGAGGACCGGTGAGCTGTTTTTT CASGTSGRTGELFF
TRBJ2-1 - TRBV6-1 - TGTGCCACCTCGCCCCAGGGCGGGACAGTAAGGGAGCAGTTCTTC CATSPQGGTVREQFF
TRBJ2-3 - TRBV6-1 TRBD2 TGTGCCAGCAGTGATTCTCGGACTAGCGGTGTAGGTACGCACTATTTT CASSDSRTSGVGTHYF
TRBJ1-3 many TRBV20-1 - TGCAGTGCTAGTGGACCGAGCTCTGGAAACACCATATATTTT CSASGPSSGNTIYF
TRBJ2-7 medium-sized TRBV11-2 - TGTGCCAGCAGTCGAACAGACGGGTACGAGCAGTACTTC CASSRTDGYEQYF
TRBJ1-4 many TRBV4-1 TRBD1 TGCGCCAGCAGCCCGGGGACAGCTAGTAATGAAAAACTGTTTTTT CASSPGTASNEKLFF
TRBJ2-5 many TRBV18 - TGTGCCAGCCCTGTTCCAGAGACCCAGTACTTC CASPVPETQYF
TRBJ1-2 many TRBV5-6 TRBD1 TGTGCCAGCAGCAACCGGGACAGGGTGGTTCGAGGCTACACCTTC CASSNRDRVVRGYTF
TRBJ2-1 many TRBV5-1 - TGCGCCAGCAGAGGTAGCGGTAGCTCCTACAATGAGCAGTTCTTC CASRGSGSSYNEQFF
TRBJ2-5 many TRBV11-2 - TGTGCCAGCAGCCGTACTAGATCCCATCAAGAGACCCAGTACTTC CASSRTRSHQETQYF
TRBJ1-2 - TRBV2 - TGTGCCAGCAGTCCTCAGGGGCCACAGGCGGGGTATGGCTACACCTTC CASSPQGPQAGYGYTF
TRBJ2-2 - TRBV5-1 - TGCGCCAGCAGGTCCGCATTTGCGGGTGGCGACACCGGGGAGCTGTTTTTT CASRSAFAGGDTGELFF
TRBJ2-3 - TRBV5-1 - TGCGCCAGCAGCTTGGACGGTATTGGGACAGATACGCAGTATTTT CASSLDGIGTDTQYF
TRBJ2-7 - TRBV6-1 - TGTGCCAGCAGTGAATTATCCGGGGGTGGAGGAGCCGGCGAGCAGTACTTC CASSELSGGGGAGEQYF
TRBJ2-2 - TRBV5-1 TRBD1 TGCGCCAGAAAGACAGGGGCATCGGGAGGGGAGCTGTTTTTT CARKTGASGGELFF
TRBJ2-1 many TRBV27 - TGTGCCAGCAGTTTAACTAGCTCCTACAATGAGCAGTTCTTC CASSLTSSYNEQFF
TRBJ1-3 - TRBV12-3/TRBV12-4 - TGTGCCAGCAGTTTCGCAGACTCTGGAAACACCATATATTTT CASSFADSGNTIYF
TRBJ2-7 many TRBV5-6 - TGTGCCAGCAGCTTCGGCTCCCCCTACGAGCAGTACTTC CASSFGSPYEQYF
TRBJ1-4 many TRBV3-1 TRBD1 TGTGCCAGCAGCGCGGGACAGGGTTTGGAAAAACTGTTTTTT CASSAGQGLEKLFF
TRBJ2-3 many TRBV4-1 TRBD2 TGCGCCAGCAGCCAACCCAAGGGATGGACTAGCGGGACGTTGGATACGCAGTATTTT CASSQPKGWTSGTLDTQYF
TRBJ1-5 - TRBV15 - TGTGCCACCATCGTCGAGGGTGCCAATCAGCCCCAGCATTTT CATIVEGANQPQHF
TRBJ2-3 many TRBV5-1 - TGCGCCAGCAGCTTGGAACTGAGCACAGATACGCAGTATTTT CASSLELSTDTQYF
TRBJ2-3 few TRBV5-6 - TGTGCCAGCAGCTTGACCTCAAAGCGTTCAGCAGATACGCAGTATTTT CASSLTSKRSADTQYF
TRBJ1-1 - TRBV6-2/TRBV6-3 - TGTGCCAGCAGGGCGGGACATCTGAACACTGAAGCTTTCTTT CASRAGHLNTEAFF
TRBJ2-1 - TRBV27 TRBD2 TGTGCCAGCAGATCGGGGGGGGCCCAGAATGAGCAGTTCTTC CASRSGGAQNEQFF
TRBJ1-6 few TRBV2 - TGTGCCACCAGACGCGGGCCGGATTCACCCCTCCACTTT CATRRGPDSPLHF
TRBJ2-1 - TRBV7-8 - TGTGCCAGCGGTAGGGGAGAGTCCTACAATGAGCAGTCCTTC CASGRGESYNEQSF
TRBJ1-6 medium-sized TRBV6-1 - TGTGCCAGCAGTTCCGGCTTGACCAAGGCGTCACCCCTCCACTTT CASSSGLTKASPLHF
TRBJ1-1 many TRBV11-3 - TGTGCCAGCAGCGTCCGAGGGGGTCCAGGTGAAGCTTTCTTT CASSVRGGPGEAFF
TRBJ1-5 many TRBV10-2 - TGCGCCAGCAGTACCCCGGGGGGCAATCAGCCCCAGCATTTT CASSTPGGNQPQHF
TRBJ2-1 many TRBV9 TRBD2 TGTGCCAGCAGCCCAGAGGGACTAGCGGCCTACAATGAGCAGTTCTTC CASSPEGLAAYNEQFF
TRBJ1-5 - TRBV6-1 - TGTGCCAGCATCGGGGGAAATCAGCCGCAGCATTTT CASIGGNQPQHF
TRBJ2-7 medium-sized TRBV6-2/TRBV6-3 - TGTGCCAGCAGTTGGACCCCACCCCACGAGCAGTACTTC CASSWTPPHEQYF
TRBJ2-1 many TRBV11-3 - TGTGCCAGCAGCCTCTCCGGGACAATCTACAATGAGCAGTTCTTC CASSLSGTIYNEQFF
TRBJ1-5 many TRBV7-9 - TGTGCCAGCAGCTTGAGAGGTCAGCCCCAGCATTTT CASSLRGQPQHF
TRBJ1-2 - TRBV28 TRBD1 TGTGCCAGCAGTCGACAGGGGGCCATCTATGGCTACACCTTC CASSRQGAIYGYTF
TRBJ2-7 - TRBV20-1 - TGCAGTGCTCCGCATCAGGGGCAGGCCATGAAGCAGTACTTC CSAPHQGQAMKQYF